This entry describes one TCR beta chain. Its antigen remains unidentified. The record has no base qualities; no much larger clone is one base away. Library method: the immunoSEQ multiplex PCR assay. The multiplex PCR relied on a mix of 60 forward primers for TCR Vbeta segments and 13 reverse primers for TCR Jbeta segments. The CDR3 region of rearranged TCR beta genes was amplified from genomic DNA with a multiplex PCR assay. Amplified TCR beta libraries were sequenced as 87-base-pair reads on the Illumina HiSeq System. On the study's bioinformatics: In a later analysis, tens of millions of unique TCR beta chains were counted across the 500 to 850 repertoires, and approximately 9.9 million of these chains were shared by at least two donors. A nearest-neighbor algorithm error-corrected the raw reads and collapsed the reads into unique sequences, merging closely related sequences to remove PCR and sequencing errors. Alignment of CDR3 sequences to IMGT reference sequences was used to assign V, D and J gene segments. For a sequence to be retained, a match of at least six nucleotides was required to both a V gene segment and a J gene segment. Rearrangements were classified as productive when the CDR3 lacked stop codons and remained in frame with V and J, and all other rearrangements were classified as non-productive. Following IMGT convention, CDR3 was defined as the stretch from the second conserved V-encoded cysteine up to the conserved J-encoded phenylalanine. In an earlier analysis of roughly 610 of the donors, sequences lacking an unambiguous match to a single V gene segment were excluded. An earlier analysis of 450 to 650 of the donors called V segments functional above 56.7% productive rearrangements and segregating when the between-donor standard deviation exceeded 5%. A statistical classification framework was built for diagnosing cytomegalovirus status from the catalog of TCR beta chain sequences. In a later analysis, TCR nucleotide sequences were compared against IMGT/GENE-DB human TR gene sequences so that V and J genes could be assigned. A later analysis assigned CDR3 sequences and most-parsimonious VDJ recombination scenarios with the TCRdist pipeline. In a later analysis, each TCR beta chain was defined by its CDR3 amino acid sequence together with its V-gene family, and reads without a unique V-gene family were excluded. A later analysis removed over 500 highly shared, low-generation-probability nucleotide sequences to deal with suspected cross-contamination and a sequencing artifact. In a later analysis, a clonal expansion index was calculated for each public chain from normalized within-repertoire ranks of inferred template counts. Generation probabilities in a later analysis came from a VDJ recombination model fitted to out-of-frame rearrangements, and those results were checked against IGoR. In a later analysis, TCR-TCR, TCR-HLA and TCR-CMV co-occurrence was scored with hypergeometric tests, and a repertoire-size bias correction was applied to TCR pairs. In a later analysis, false discovery rates were estimated by permuting HLA or CMV assignments 20 times. In a later analysis, co-occurring TCRs were grouped using DBSCAN, and TCRdist sequence similarity was added for clustering within HLA-allele-positive subsets. Co-occurrence clustering excluded repertoires with fewer than 30,000 or more than 120,000 public chains, plus five with anomalous nucleotide sharing. The immuneACCESS repertoire file appears here via TCRdb, limited to in-frame rearrangements. These files lack a portion of the clones; in checked studies, under half of the deficit traces to unresolved V genes, and the cause of the others is not known. The V and J calls and clone size come from that table; D and trimming were worked out from the DNA. The sample table records around 190,000 clones; approximately 86% of these occur just once. The ten largest account for around 0.99% of the sample.

This sample is drawn from a study of cytomegalovirus exposure and HLA in healthy donors (TCRdb year 2017). Study-level background: An earlier analysis of some 600 of the donors reported approximately 260 Gb of sequence data and 117 million unique TCR beta sequences obtained from around 180 million T cells. An early release covering more than 500 HLA-typed donors comprised 300 to 350 gigabases of sequencing data and 85 million or so unique TCR sequences. The genetic ancestry cluster associated with self-reported Caucasian donors included over 65% of the approximately 410 genotyped donors. The aim of the study was to test whether cataloging public T cell receptors could identify signatures of past pathogen exposure. Using immunosequencing, the study profiled T cell repertoires from about 650 subjects and related those repertoires to cytomegalovirus serostatus. In addition to the first cohort of 666 subjects, a separate validation cohort of 100 to 150 different subjects was used. To predict cytomegalovirus infection status, the study brought together high-throughput TCR immunosequencing, statistical association of individual TCRs with disease status, and machine learning. A later analysis re-analyzed previously published TCR beta repertoires from approximately 670 donors and added high-resolution HLA genotyping to study TCR occurrence patterns. Rather than using new phenotypic data, the later analysis identified candidate immune exposures from TCR beta sequences and from how often those sequences occurred across donors. An earlier analysis of approximately 580 of the donors used high-throughput TCR beta sequencing to judge whether each TCR beta V gene segment behaved as functional or pseudogenic. Donor age, sex, ethnicity and CMV serostatus were compiled together with the repertoire data. In a later genetic analysis, genome-wide SNP genotypes for about 55% of the roughly 700 donors were used, and that subset was treated as a discovery cohort. Every repertoire in the discovery cohort had been generated on one and the same sequencing platform. Both class I and class II loci were covered by HLA typing, at four-digit resolution. Typing coverage differed by locus: A, B, C, DRB1 and DQB1 were typed in roughly 620-630 donors, DQA1 in about 500, DPA1 in some 570, and DPB1 in around 440. A handful of DR-DQ haplotypes were handled as single units for association and clustering because linkage in the cohort was strong. On average, roughly 250,000 unique TCR beta nucleotide sequences were sequenced per donor among more than 350 genotyped donors of the cohort, with roughly 18% of those sequences being non-productive.

The cohort consisted of 650 to 700 healthy bone marrow donors. Cohort members were all nominally healthy when sampled, although unrecorded immune exposures were likely present. The donor tested CMV seronegative, placing the donor among the 350 to 400 seronegative members of the cohort. Every donor gave a peripheral blood sample, and the peripheral blood mononuclear cells from that sample were used for TCR beta sequencing. Genomic DNA extraction from the blood cell samples was performed with the Qiagen DNeasy Blood Extraction Kit. The paper as a whole reports these results and caveats: It was suggested by the authors that the approach could potentially be generalized to other disease states and immunological phenotypes. CMV serostatus was the only immune exposure information available for the cohort. Sequencing depth was assumed to be roughly uniform across donors in the presence/absence analyses, though that assumption may not hold. Most TCR sequences were seen in very few donors, while some public TCRs were found in many individuals. In vitro tests confirmed that a few of the cytomegalovirus-associated TCR beta chains recognize cytomegalovirus antigens. A further reported finding was that TCR beta sequences accurately predicted the HLA-A and HLA-B alleles for most subjects in the first cohort. The sequencing pipeline was judged likely to have produced a cluster of highly shared sequence variants as a technical artifact. In a later analysis, the rate of TCR association differed among HLA loci, with DRB1 alleles having the most associated TCRs and HLA-C alleles having the fewest. In a later analysis, HLA-associated TCR beta chains showed more clonal expansion and lower generation probabilities than non-associated chains that were equally common. In a later analysis, more than 15,000 TCR beta sequences were associated with specific HLA alleles at a false discovery rate of 0.05. The 87-base-pair reads could not distinguish some IMGT-functional V segments, including TRBV6-2 and TRBV6-3, so those segments were excluded. Because HLA typing was missing for some donors at each locus, association tests included only the typed subset. Only TCR beta chains were sequenced in this cohort, and the absence of alpha or paired-chain data limited detectable features. In a later genetic analysis, fewer N-insertions in productive TCRs were reported among donors in an Asian-associated ancestry cluster than the roughly 700-donor mean. Assigning TCR associations to individual alleles was difficult when HLA alleles, especially DR and DQ, strongly co-occurred. Cytomegalovirus status was reported to be diagnosed by the classifier with high specificity and sensitivity in both the original and validation cohorts. In the study, 164 TCR beta chains were listed as associated with cytomegalovirus. According to a later analysis, most CMV-associated TCR beta chains appeared to be HLA-restricted, and the HLA associations seemed to be driven largely by CMV exposure. In an earlier analysis of about 600 of the donors, most TCR beta V segments appeared in productive rearrangements about 87% or about 30% of the time, broadly matching IMGT annotations. In a later analysis, several top co-occurrence clusters were reported to appear linked to parvovirus B19, influenza, CMV and Epstein-Barr virus. Correlated functional status among segregating V segments might reflect linkage disequilibrium, but an unknown experimental factor could not be ruled out. In a later genetic analysis, a missense DCLRE1C variant was associated with V-gene and J-gene trimming of TCR beta chains, and the association was replicated in an independent cohort. The earlier analysis of almost 600 of the donors excluded roughly 16 rarely observed V segments, including chromosome 9 orphons, because counts were too low.

Spanning cysteine to phenylalanine, the CDR3 consists of 17 amino acids. Here the CDR3 DNA is all that survives: 51 bases in frame from base 1. The germline V end is reduced by 0 bases and the J end by 5 bases; junction bases left unmatched: 8. According to the germline V gene, CDR1 reads SGHRS and CDR2 reads YFSETQ. The sample comprised PBMCs. In this chain, TRBV5-1 is recombined with TRBJ2-1, with 10 bases aligning to TRBD2. The sequence came from a boy between 2 and 10 years old in good health and CMV-seronegative. The nucleotide sequence reads TGCGCCAGCAGCTTGGGGAGAACTAGCGGGGTTAACAATGAGCAGTTCTTC. The resulting protein is CASSLGRTSGVNNEQFF.